This TCR beta chain was observed in a study of cytotoxic CD8 clonotypes in ibrutinib-treated CLL (dated by TCRdb to about 2021). Broadly, across the study: The cohort included around 16 treatment-naive and under 13 relapsed/refractory patients; about 17 were IGHV unmutated. Cryopreserved peripheral blood mononuclear cells were obtained prior to treatment, at the time of response, and at either disease progression or sustained remission. Every remission and progressive disease sample was obtained while ibrutinib was still being received by the patients. Of the 90 or so participants in the trial, 20 to 30 had longitudinal samples available. Samples at response were collected after a median of roughly twelve months of treatment, with a range of roughly 6 to 40 months. Responses were partial in approximately 24 patients and complete in 2; after median about 68 months follow-up, roughly 14 stayed in remission and roughly twelve progressed. On average, each sample yielded approximately 250,000 productive templates and around 100,000 productive rearrangements.

A MiSeq instrument was used for deep resolution sequencing, which targeted depths ranging from 1 in 1 million up to 1 in 200,000 T cells, with coverage averaging 10x for each clonotype. The immunoSEQ hsTCRB Kit was used to generate TCR beta libraries. From the authors' description of their analysis: Data were analyzed with ImmunoSEQ Data Assistant and ImmunoSEQ Analyzer, with V, D and J genes assigned per IMGT definitions. Clonality, with values ranging from 0 to 1, was calculated as one minus the normalized Shannon entropy of productive rearrangement frequencies. Public clonotype analysis was restricted to overrepresented clonotypes comprising at least 0.05% of each patient's repertoire. Thirteen repertoires from age-matched healthy donors, obtained from immuneACCESS, served as clonality controls. TCRdb took over this immuneACCESS table, retaining in-frame rearrangements with V and J assigned. Such tables are incomplete; in checked studies, under half of the missing clones stem from an unresolved V gene, and the remainder is unexplained. V and J calls and clone size are those listed in that table; D and trimming were worked out from the DNA. The sample contains 150,000 or so clones, roughly 85% of them found a single time. Together, the top ten hold roughly 1.9% of the sample.

On this clone itself: Its antigen is currently not known. No much larger clone is present one base from it, and per-base qualities are unavailable.

Trimming at the junction amounts to 3 bases on V and 6 bases on J, and the germline ends lie 8 bases apart. The CDR3, from cysteine to phenylalanine, totals 13 residues. Only CDR3 DNA is held: 39 bases, read in frame from base 1. Via the germline V gene (reference sequence), CDR1 is LNHDA and CDR2 SQIVND. This sample's time point label indicates: less than 30 months on ibrutinib. Approximately 2 micrograms of genomic DNA were extracted from cryopreserved PBMCs for TCR beta library preparation. Longitudinal blood samples from CLL patients receiving ibrutinib monotherapy were subjected to high-throughput TCR beta sequencing. Patients were enrolled in a phase 2 open-label single-center ibrutinib monotherapy trial. Results and caveats for the whole study, not just this receptor: Sampling times were not matched between patients in sustained remission and patients whose disease was progressing, and lymph node repertoires were not examined. Baseline clonality was found to be higher than that of age-matched healthy donors and was strongly correlated with circulating CD8+ T-cell counts. Clonality rose at ibrutinib response, remained stable during sustained remission, and dropped back toward baseline at progression. Public clonotypes were rare and either contracted or stayed stable during treatment, and the rise in clonality at ibrutinib response reflected the expansion of private clonotypes.

The starting material was PBMCs, obtained after 24 months of ibrutinib treatment. This TCR was sampled from a human donor with chronic lymphocytic leukemia. Recombination joined TRBV19 with TRBJ1-4, with no reliable assignment of the D segment. The CDR3 protein: CASSISRDEKLFF. In nucleotide form, the sequence is TGTGCCAGTAGTATCTCAAGGGATGAAAAACTGTTTTTT.